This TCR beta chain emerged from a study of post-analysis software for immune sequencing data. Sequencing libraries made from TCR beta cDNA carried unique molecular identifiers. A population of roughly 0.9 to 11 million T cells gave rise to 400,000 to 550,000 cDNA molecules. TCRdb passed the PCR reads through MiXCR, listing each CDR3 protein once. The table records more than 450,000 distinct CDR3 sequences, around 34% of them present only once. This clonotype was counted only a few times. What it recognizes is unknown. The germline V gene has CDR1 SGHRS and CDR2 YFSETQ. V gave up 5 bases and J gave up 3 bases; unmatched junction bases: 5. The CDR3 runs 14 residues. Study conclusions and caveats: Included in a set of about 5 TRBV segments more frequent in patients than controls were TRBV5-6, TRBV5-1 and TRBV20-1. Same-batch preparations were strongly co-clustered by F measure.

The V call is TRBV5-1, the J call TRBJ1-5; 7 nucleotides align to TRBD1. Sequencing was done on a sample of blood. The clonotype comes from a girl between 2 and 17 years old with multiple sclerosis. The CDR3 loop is CASSPGGFNQPQHF. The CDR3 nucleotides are TGCGCCAGCAGTCCAGGGGGTTTCAATCAGCCCCAGCATTTT.